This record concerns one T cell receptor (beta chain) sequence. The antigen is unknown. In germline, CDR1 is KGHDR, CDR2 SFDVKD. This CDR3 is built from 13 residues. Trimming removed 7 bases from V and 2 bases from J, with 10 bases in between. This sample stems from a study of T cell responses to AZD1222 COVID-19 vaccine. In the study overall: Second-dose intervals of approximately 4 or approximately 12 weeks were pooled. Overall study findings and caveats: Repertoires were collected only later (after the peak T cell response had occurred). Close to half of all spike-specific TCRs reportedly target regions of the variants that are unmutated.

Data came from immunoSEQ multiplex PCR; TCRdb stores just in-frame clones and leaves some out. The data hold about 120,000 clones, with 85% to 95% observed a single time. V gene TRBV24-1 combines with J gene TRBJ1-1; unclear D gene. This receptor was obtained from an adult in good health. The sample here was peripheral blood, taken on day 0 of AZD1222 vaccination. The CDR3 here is CATRGLRNTEAFF. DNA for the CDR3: TGTGCCACCAGGGGGTTAAGAAACACTGAAGCTTTCTTT.